The 31 T cell receptor beta chains below all came from one sample that was sequenced in a study of blood T cell repertoires in COVID-19. Clones were read by immunoSEQ multiplex PCR, and TCRdb kept only the in-frame ones, dropping some. This sample has tens of thousands of clones, with approximately 89% found just once. Sequencing input: peripheral blood. These receptors were collected from a man in his fifties or sixties with acute or convalescent COVID-19.

In nucleotides, the CDR3 is TGTGCCAGTAGTCCAAGAAAGACAGGGAGCGGTCAGCCCCAGCATTTT. Its translation is CASSPRKTGSGQPQHF. The genes are TRBV19 and TRBJ1-5, with TRBD1 matching 7 bases. Looked up from germline, CDR1 is LNHDA and CDR2 is SQIVND (reference sequence). The CDR3 runs to 16 residues. J was trimmed by 6 bases and V by 5 bases; bases with no gene match: 13. Using reference TRBV19 and TRBJ1-5 for the parts outside the CDR3, the full variable domain is DGGITQSPKYLFRKEGQNVTLSCEQNLNHDAMYWYRQDPGQGLRLIYYSQIVNDFQKGDIAEGYSVSREKKESFPLTVTSAQKNPTAFYLCASSPRKTGSGQPQHFGDGTRLSIL.

This chain links TRBV12-5 with TRBJ2-7, with 8 bases matching TRBD1. V lost 4 bases and J lost 2; bases outside the gene matches: 4. The CDR3 is 14 residues long. CDR1 and CDR2 (germline): LGHNT, FRNRAP. The CDR3 is CASGSDRAPYEQYF. The CDR3 nucleotides read TGTGCTAGTGGTTCGGACAGGGCCCCCTACGAGCAGTACTTC.

The CDR3 protein is CASNPGGHTEAFF. In DNA form, the CDR3 reads TGTGCCAGCAACCCAGGGGGTCACACTGAAGCTTTCTTT. The chain couples TRBV28 to TRBJ1-1; TRBD1 matches 7 bases. The trim removed 7 bases at V and 3 bases at J, leaving 5 bases unmatched. This CDR3 has 13 residues. Germline V CDR1 and CDR2: MDHEN, SYDVKM.

V usage is TRBV5-4 and J usage is TRBJ2-5; 8 bases align to TRBD1. V shed 4 bases, J shed 0 bases, and the junction held 2 bases outside the gene matches. The length of the CDR3 is 14 residues. Germline V lookup: CDR1 SGHNT, CDR2 YYREEE (reference sequence). The CDR3 nucleotides read TGTGCCAGCAGCAGGACAGGGAACCAAGAGACCCAGTACTTC. This encodes CASSRTGNQETQYF. Looking up the rest from reference TRBV5-4 and TRBJ2-5 gives the full variable domain: ETGVTQSPTHLIKTRGQQVTLRCSSQSGHNTVSWYQQALGQGPQFIFQYYREEENGRGNFPPRFSGLQFPNYSSELNVNALELDDSALYLCASSRTGNQETQYFGPGTRLLVL.

J is TRBJ1-4 and V is TRBV2; possible D gene TRBD1, 5 bases. The CDR3 has 16 residues. The V end lost 2 bases, the J end lost 7 bases, and 17 bases lay between the germline ends. Germline V gene sequence: CDR1 SNHLY, CDR2 FYNNEI. The CDR3 nucleotides are TGTGCCAGCAGTGAAAGAGGTTGGGGGGAAGGTGAAAAACTGTTTTTT. This translates into CASSERGWGEGEKLFF.

This chain links TRBV6-5 with TRBJ1-5, with 12 bases fitting TRBD1. Germline lookup yields CDR1 MNHEY and CDR2 SVGAGI. CDR3 length: 15 amino acids. With V trimmed by 6 bases and J by 7 bases, 7 bases remained unmatched. The CDR3 DNA reads TGTGCCAGCAGAGGGACAGGGGGCGCTTGGCAGCCCCAGCATTTT. This encodes CASRGTGGAWQPQHF.

This clone was seen a handful of times. The genes are TRBV3-1 (or the pseudogene TRBV3-2) and TRBJ2-7, with D unresolved. CDR1 LGHDT and CDR2 YNNKEL come from the germline V gene (reference sequence). This CDR3 contains 12 residues. Trimming pared 1 base from V and 6 bases from J, leaving 7 bases between. CDR3: CASSQVPGEQYF. The CDR3 nucleotides are TGTGCCAGCAGCCAAGTCCCAGGCGAGCAGTACTTC.

The chain couples TRBV7-2 to TRBJ2-7, with 8 positions matching TRBD1. The CDR3 length is 12 residues. Germline CDR1 is SGHTA and CDR2 is FQGNSA. The junction had 4 bases not matched to a gene; V was cut back by 5 bases and J by 7 bases. The CDR3 loop reads CASSRTGREQYF. Here the CDR3 DNA reads TGTGCCAGCAGCCGGACAGGGAGGGAGCAGTACTTC.

This clone appeared a single time. The chain links TRBV6-2 or TRBV6-3 to TRBJ2-7, with TRBD1 matching 8 bases. The trim removed 4 bases at V and 3 bases at J, leaving 2 bases unmatched. This CDR3 is built from 13 residues. Germline loops: CDR1 MNHEY, CDR2 SVGEGT. The CDR3 spells CASSWTGNYEQYF. For the CDR3, the DNA is TGTGCCAGCAGTTGGACAGGGAACTACGAGCAGTACTTC.

The rearrangement links TRBV9 to TRBJ2-2; D is unclear. The germline gives CDR1 SGDLS, CDR2 YYNGEE. This CDR3 comprises 13 residues. The ends were cut back, 0 bases at V and 6 bases at J, with 6 bases in the middle. The CDR3 protein is CASSVVWPGELFF. The CDR3 DNA sequence: TGTGCCAGCAGCGTAGTGTGGCCCGGGGAGCTGTTTTTT.

The chain joins TRBV5-1 to TRBJ2-1; 10 bases map to TRBD2. The CDR3 is made up of 14 amino acids. The V segment lost 4 bases and the J segment 8 bases; nucleotides outside the gene matches: 6. Germline values: CDR1 SGHRS, CDR2 YFSETQ. The CDR3 protein is CASSTSGTGDEQFF. In nucleotides, the CDR3 is TGCGCCAGCAGCACTAGCGGGACGGGTGATGAGCAGTTCTTC.

The J gene is TRBJ1-3, the V gene TRBV27, with D hard to call. This CDR3 is built from 15 residues. V was pared by 6 bases and J by 0 bases, with 12 bases between. CDR1 is MNHEY and CDR2 is SMNVEV in the germline V gene (reference sequence). CDR3 nucleotide sequence: TGTGCCAGCAGCTCGGGGTTCAGCTCTGGAAACACCATATATTTT. It specifies CASSSGFSSGNTIYF.

DNA of the CDR3: TGTGCCAGCTCACCGATTCCCGGACAGGGTCGGGCAAGCTCTGGAAACACCATATATTTT. Encoded protein: CASSPIPGQGRASSGNTIYF. V gene TRBV18 combines with J gene TRBJ1-3; 8 nucleotides line up with TRBD1. The CDR3 has 20 amino acids. Germline trimming cut 3 bases from V and 0 bases from J; bases unmatched to any gene: 16. CDR1 is KGHSH and CDR2 is LQKENI in the germline V gene.

V is TRBV7-3 and J is TRBJ2-2; a weak D match, TRBD1 (5 bases). Trimming shortened V by 1 base and J by 0 bases, and 6 bases separated the two germline ends. The CDR3 covers 15 residues. CDR1 is SGHTA and CDR2 is FQGTGA in the germline V gene. CDR3 protein: CASSLMGPNTGELFF. Written as DNA, the CDR3 is TGTGCCAGCAGCTTAATGGGGCCGAACACCGGGGAGCTGTTTTTT. The variable domain in full, with the rest retrieved from reference TRBV7-3 and TRBJ2-2, is GAGVSQTPSNKVTEKGKYVELRCDPISGHTALYWYRQSLGQGPEFLIYFQGTGAADDSGLPNDRFFAVRPEGSVSTLKIQRTERGDSAVYLCASSLMGPNTGELFFGEGSRLTVL.

This sequence joins TRBV13 and TRBJ2-5; TRBD2 aligns across 7 bases. Germline-derived CDR1 and CDR2 are PRHDT and FYEKMQ (reference sequence). The CDR3 contains 16 residues. V was clipped by 5 bases and J by 1 base; unmatched bases: 10. Here the CDR3 DNA reads TGTGCCAGCAGCCCCGGCGGGGGAGGCTTCCAAGAGACCCAGTACTTC. The encoded protein is CASSPGGGGFQETQYF.

V gene TRBV6-5 combines with J gene TRBJ2-1; 9 bases map to TRBD1. Germline CDR1 MNHEY, CDR2 SVGAGI. V was pared by 5 bases and J by 6 bases, with 8 bases of the junction left unmatched. The length of the CDR3 is 15 residues. Here the CDR3 DNA reads TGTGCCAGCAGTCTCAGGGGACAGGGATTCAATGAGCAGTTCTTC. It specifies CASSLRGQGFNEQFF.

V usage is TRBV18 and J usage is TRBJ1-4, with 9 bases aligning to TRBD1. V trimming: 4 bases; J trimming: 6 bases; junction bases outside the gene matches: 6. This CDR3 region has 15 residues. Germline V gene sequence: CDR1 KGHSH, CDR2 LQKENI. CDR3 nucleotides: TGTGCCAGCTCACAACGACAGGGGGTGGATGAAAAACTGTTTTTT. Translating gives CASSQRQGVDEKLFF.

This clone was counted a few times. This rearrangement joins TRBV6-5 to TRBJ1-1; 8 positions agree with TRBD1. Per the germline V gene, CDR1 is MNHEY and CDR2 is SVGAGI. V lost 7 bases to trimming and J lost 1 base; unmatched junction nucleotides: 8. This CDR3 region has 15 residues. The chain's CDR3 is CASNPTGGWNTEAFF. For the CDR3, the DNA is TGTGCCAGCAATCCCACAGGGGGATGGAACACTGAAGCTTTCTTT.

J is TRBJ1-1 and V is TRBV7-9; D perhaps matches TRBD1 (5 bases). CDR1 SEHNR and CDR2 FQNEAQ come from the germline V gene (reference sequence). The ends were cut back, 2 bases at V and 7 bases at J, with 17 bases in the middle. The CDR3 is 15 amino acids. CDR3 in DNA: TGTGCCAGCAGCTTATTTAAGGGGCGAAGGGATGAAGCTTTCTTT. This codes for CASSLFKGRRDEAFF. The variable domain in full, with the rest retrieved from reference TRBV7-9 and TRBJ1-1, is DTGVSQNPRHKITKRGQNVTFRCDPISEHNRLYWYRQTLGQGPEFLTYFQNEAQLEKSRLLSDRFSAERPKGSFSTLEIQRTEQGDSAMYLCASSLFKGRRDEAFFGQGTRLTVV.

The V and J genes are TRBV19 and TRBJ1-1; D is possibly TRBD1 (5 bases). CDR3 size: 14 residues. The germline CDR1 and CDR2 sequences are LNHDA and SQIVND (reference sequence). V was trimmed by 2 bases and J by 5 bases, leaving 12 bases between them. The CDR3 region has the DNA TGTGCCAGTAGTATACCGGGACTAAAAACTGAAGCTTTCTTT. It codes for CASSIPGLKTEAFF. Using reference TRBV19 and TRBJ1-1 for the parts outside the CDR3, the full variable domain is DGGITQSPKYLFRKEGQNVTLSCEQNLNHDAMYWYRQDPGQGLRLIYYSQIVNDFQKGDIAEGYSVSREKKESFPLTVTSAQKNPTAFYLCASSIPGLKTEAFFGQGTRLTVV.

This clone was seen only a few times. This chain's CDR3 is CASSLAVNNSPLHF. The DNA for the CDR3 is TGTGCCAGCTCACTGGCAGTAAATAATTCACCCCTCCACTTT. This chain links TRBV18 with TRBJ1-6, with D unclear. Per germline, CDR1 KGHSH and CDR2 LQKENI. V was trimmed by 4 bases and J by 5 bases, leaving 9 bases between them. This CDR3 spans 14 amino acids.

The chain employs TRBV18 and TRBJ1-1; 7 positions agree with TRBD1. Looked up from germline, CDR1 is KGHSH and CDR2 is LQKENI. This CDR3 spans 13 amino acids. Trimming at V came to 5 bases and at J to 11 bases, leaving 11 bases not matched to a gene. CDR3 protein: CASSSGQAIDAFF. As DNA, the CDR3 is TGTGCCAGCTCATCTGGACAGGCGATAGATGCTTTCTTT.

This clone was seen a handful of times. The identical CDR3 is also encoded by other nucleotide sequences in the sample. This chain connects TRBV24-1 to TRBJ1-5; 8 bases are a match to TRBD1. The CDR3 length is 15 residues. The V gene's germline CDR1 is KGHDR and CDR2 SFDVKD. Trimming removed 4 bases from V and 7 bases from J; junction bases left unmatched: 8. The CDR3 coding sequence is TGTGCCACCAGTGACCCGACAGGGGACGGCCAGCCCCAGCATTTT. This gives the protein CATSDPTGDGQPQHF.

The V call is TRBV28, the J call TRBJ1-1; TRBD1 might be the D (6 bases). Trimming removed 3 bases from V and 1 base from J, with 12 bases in between. CDR1 and CDR2 (germline): MDHEN, SYDVKM. The CDR3 spans 15 residues. CDR3 protein: CASSFRGGQNTEAFF. The CDR3 DNA reads as TGTGCCAGCAGTTTCCGAGGGGGACAGAACACTGAAGCTTTCTTT. The whole variable domain, filled in from reference TRBV28 and TRBJ1-1, reads DVKVTQSSRYLVKRTGEKVFLECVQDMDHENMFWYRQDPGLGLRLIYFSYDVKMKEKGDIPEGYSVSREKKERFSLILESASTNQTSMYLCASSFRGGQNTEAFFGQGTRLTVV.

This clone occurred once. The V gene is TRBV4-2, the J gene TRBJ1-1, with D unresolved. V lost 0 bases and J 10 bases, leaving 12 bases between the germline ends. Germline assignment: CDR1 LGHNA and CDR2 YNFKEQ. The CDR3 is 13 residues long. The CDR3 reads CASSQDRREGAFF. In DNA form, the CDR3 reads TGTGCCAGCAGCCAAGACCGGAGGGAGGGAGCTTTCTTT.

This clone is labeled as medium-sized. The rearrangement links TRBV7-3 to TRBJ2-7, with D perhaps TRBD1 (6 bases). The CDR3 is 14 residues long. The ends were cut back, 8 bases at V and 6 bases at J, with 20 bases in the middle. The V gene's germline CDR1 is SGHTA and CDR2 FQGTGA. CDR3: CASSPTLQGSEQYF. The CDR3 DNA reads TGTGCCAGCTCCCCAACCTTACAGGGCTCCGAGCAGTACTTC.

This chain joins TRBV19 and TRBJ1-1; the match to TRBD1 covers 9 bases. The CDR3 contains 16 residues. After removal of 7 bases from V and 11 bases from J, the junction contained 20 bases not matched to a gene. Germline CDR1 and CDR2: LNHDA and SQIVND (reference sequence). CDR3 residues: CASNLQIGTGNLGAFF. CDR3 coding DNA: TGTGCCAGTAACTTACAGATCGGGACAGGGAATCTAGGGGCTTTCTTT.

The chain couples TRBV7-9 to TRBJ2-7; tentatively, D is TRBD2 (6 bases). Germline values: CDR1 SEHNR, CDR2 FQNEAQ (reference sequence). This CDR3 region has 15 residues. V was pared by 1 base and J by 2 bases, with 12 bases between. The CDR3 region has the DNA TGTGCCAGCAGCTTAGGTGCGGGGCTTACCTACGAGCAGTACTTC. This translates into CASSLGAGLTYEQYF.

This rearrangement joins TRBV14 to TRBJ2-7, with D perhaps TRBD2 (6 bases). Trimming removed 1 base from V and 3 bases from J, with 19 bases in between. The germline V gene encodes CDR1 SGHDN and CDR2 FVKESK. This CDR3 has 17 amino acids. CDR3 residues: CASSQGLLRGGSYEQYF. The DNA of the CDR3 is TGTGCCAGCAGCCAAGGTCTTCTGAGGGGAGGAAGCTACGAGCAGTACTTC.

The V gene is TRBV6-5, the J gene TRBJ2-7; D is uncertain. Between the trimmed V and J ends, which lost 6 bases and 3 bases, there was a span of 6 bases. CDR1 MNHEY and CDR2 SVGAGI come from the germline V gene. The CDR3 runs to 11 residues. The CDR3 region is CASSQNYEQYF. Written as DNA, the CDR3 is TGTGCCAGCAGCCAGAACTACGAGCAGTACTTC.

The CDR3 sequence: CAWSVRGWAFF. CDR3 in DNA: TGTGCCTGGAGTGTACGGGGGTGGGCTTTCTTT. The chain recombines TRBV30 with TRBJ1-1; D is perhaps TRBD1 (5 bases). Germline loops: CDR1 GTSNPN, CDR2 SVGIG (reference sequence). The CDR3 is made up of 11 amino acids. V lost 0 bases to trimming and J lost 11 bases, with 10 bases between them.